Listed here is a single T cell receptor beta chain. Its antigen is not identified. The data belong to a study of shared clonotypes between healthy human individuals. The study's findings and limits: Sampling was confined to blood; repertoires within tissues likely differ.

CD45RA-negative memory and CD45RA+ naive subsets were split from the CD4+ cells. V was pared by 2 bases and J by 7 bases, with 21 bases between. The length of the CDR3 is 16 residues. CDR1 is SGHTA, CDR2 FQGNSA, per germline. In the sorted-subset replicate PCRs, 200 ng DNA, tens of thousands of T cell genomes, was used. TCRdb keeps only in-frame clones here, not all; method: immunoSEQ multiplex PCR. The profile shows some 2.4 million clones, 93% of them singletons. V is TRBV7-2 and J is TRBJ2-7; either TRBD1 or TRBD2 may supply D (9 bases each). This TCR was recovered from a man between 18 and 29 years old in good health. Some clones in this sample may be carry-over from other donors' samples. Sequences were obtained from naive CD4+ T cells from PBMCs. Regarding subset: CD45RA+ positively selected. For the CDR3, the DNA is TGTGCCAGCAGCTTAAGTCCGACTAGCGGACAGGGGGAGCAGTACTTC. Translating it yields CASSLSPTSGQGEQYF.